These T cell receptor beta chains were read from a single sample in a study of blood T cell repertoires in COVID-19. Data came from immunoSEQ multiplex PCR; TCRdb stores just in-frame clones and leaves some out. The table records 250,000 to 400,000 clones, 85% to 90% of them present only once. Sequencing was done on a sample of peripheral blood. These receptors were collected from a woman in her twenties or thirties with COVID-19, enrolled during active disease. The CDR3 runs from the conserved cysteine through the conserved F or W. The D gene is left open where the match is weak. Not all rows give a size; the values are once, few, many and, for expanded clones, a class.

TRBV29-1	TRBJ2-7	NA	TRBD2	CSVYGTSGRATYEQYF	TGCAGCGTTTATGGGACTAGCGGGAGGGCCACATACGAGCAGTACTTC
TRBV7-9	TRBJ1-1	NA	NA	CASSLDIENTEAFF	TGTGCCAGCAGCTTAGATATAGAAAACACTGAAGCTTTCTTT
TRBV7-9	TRBJ2-2	NA	NA	CASPHQGLSGELFF	TGTGCCAGCCCTCACCAGGGGCTGTCCGGGGAGCTGTTTTTT
TRBV5-4	TRBJ1-1	NA	TRBD1	CASSLARQGNTEAFF	TGTGCCAGCAGCTTGGCTCGACAGGGCAACACTGAAGCTTTCTTT
TRBV27	TRBJ1-4	NA	NA	CASGQRDEKLFF	TGTGCCAGCGGACAGAGGGACGAAAAACTGTTTTTT
TRBV9	TRBJ2-1	NA	NA	CASSAPLGEQFF	TGTGCCAGCAGCGCCCCCCTAGGTGAGCAGTTCTTC
TRBV20-1	TRBJ2-2	NA	NA	CSASFAGLANTGELFF	TGCAGTGCTAGTTTCGCCGGTCTCGCGAACACCGGGGAGCTGTTTTTT
TRBV3-1/TRBV3-2	TRBJ1-1	NA	TRBD1	CASSPEDRVATEAFF	TGTGCCAGCAGCCCGGAAGACAGGGTGGCCACTGAAGCTTTCTTT
TRBV30	TRBJ1-2	NA	NA	CAWSVGTLLSYGYTF	TGTGCCTGGAGTGTAGGGACACTCTTAAGCTATGGCTACACCTTC
TRBV11-2	TRBJ1-6	few	NA	CASSLDQAASPLHF	TGTGCCAGCAGCTTAGATCAGGCAGCATCACCCCTCCACTTT
TRBV12-2	TRBJ1-1	NA	NA	CASRRRGTEAHTEAFF	TGTGCAAGTCGCCGGAGAGGTACGGAGGCTCACACTGAAGCTTTCTTT
TRBV7-8	TRBJ2-7	NA	TRBD2	CASSPNILAASSYEQYF	TGTGCCAGCAGCCCTAACATACTAGCGGCCAGCTCCTACGAGCAGTACTTC
TRBV27	TRBJ1-5	NA	TRBD1	CASSDGTGAYSNQPQHF	TGTGCCAGCAGTGATGGGACAGGGGCCTATAGCAATCAGCCCCAGCATTTT
TRBV11-2	TRBJ2-7	NA	TRBD2	CASSLRLAGSYEQYF	TGTGCCAGCAGCCTAAGACTAGCGGGATCCTACGAGCAGTACTTC
TRBV11-3	TRBJ2-1	NA	TRBD2	CASSLSTSGTYNEQFF	TGTGCCAGCAGCCTGTCAACTAGCGGGACCTACAATGAGCAGTTCTTC
TRBV10-3	TRBJ1-1	NA	TRBD1	CAIRSTGPNTEAFF	TGTGCCATCAGATCGACAGGGCCGAACACTGAAGCTTTCTTT
TRBV5-1	TRBJ2-5	NA	TRBD2	CASSLGASGSTETQYF	TGCGCCAGCAGCTTGGGGGCTAGCGGGAGTACAGAGACCCAGTACTTC
TRBV10-3	TRBJ2-7	NA	TRBD2	CAISGVAGLNYEQYF	TGTGCCATCAGTGGGGTGGCGGGACTAAACTACGAGCAGTACTTC
TRBV5-4	TRBJ1-2	NA	NA	CASSLGKGGERNYGYTF	TGTGCCAGCAGCTTGGGGAAAGGGGGGGAAAGGAACTATGGCTACACCTTC
TRBV5-1	TRBJ2-2	NA	TRBD1	CASSPTGGFTGELFF	TGCGCCAGCAGCCCAACAGGGGGCTTCACCGGGGAGCTGTTTTTT
TRBV5-5	TRBJ2-2	NA	TRBD2	CASRSGTSAGELFF	TGTGCCAGCAGGTCCGGGACTAGCGCCGGGGAGCTGTTTTTT
TRBV28	TRBJ2-3	NA	NA	CASQSTDTQYF	TGTGCCAGCCAAAGCACAGATACGCAGTATTTT